The 24 T cell receptor beta chains below were found in one sample sequenced in a study of shared clonotypes between healthy human individuals. Clones were read by immunoSEQ multiplex PCR, and TCRdb kept only the in-frame ones, dropping some. The sample consists of roughly 2.4 million clones, 95% of them appearing once. Sequenced input: naive CD4+ T cells sorted from blood. Subset in this sample: CD45RA+ positively selected. Receptors originate from a man younger than 30 in good health.

J is TRBJ2-2 and V is TRBV5-6, with TRBD2 matching over 7 bases. The V gene's germline CDR1 is SGHDT and CDR2 YYEEEE. V trimming: 4 bases; J trimming: 3 bases; junction bases outside the gene matches: 6. This CDR3 contains 15 residues. CDR3 protein: CASSLGRRDTGELFF. In DNA, the CDR3 is TGTGCCAGCAGCCTCGGGAGGCGGGACACCGGGGAGCTGTTTTTT.

The CDR3 DNA sequence: TGCGCCAGCAGTGAGTCGCGACTACGGGGCACAGATACGCAGTATTTT. Translating it yields CASSESRLRGTDTQYF. The genes are TRBV10-1 and TRBJ2-3, with D perhaps matching TRBD2 (5 bases). Germline CDR1 reads WNHNN; CDR2 reads SYGVQD (reference sequence). V was shortened by 0 bases and J by 1 base, with 11 bases between the two germline ends. This CDR3 is built from 16 residues.

The chain recombines TRBV5-4 with TRBJ1-6; D call uncertain. Germline values: CDR1 SGHNT, CDR2 YYREEE (reference sequence). Trimming took off 4 bases at V and 10 bases at J, with 12 bases between the two ends. This CDR3 has 13 amino acids. The CDR3 DNA sequence: TGTGCCAGCAGCGAGCAGTCGGGCTCACCCCTCCACTTT. It codes for CASSEQSGSPLHF.

The chain combines TRBV4-2 with TRBJ2-1; the match to TRBD2 covers 13 bases. V shed 8 bases, J shed 4 bases, and the junction held 5 bases outside the gene matches. The germline V gene encodes CDR1 LGHNA and CDR2 YNFKEQ. The CDR3 contains 15 residues. The CDR3 region is CASGGLAGAYNEQFF. The CDR3 nucleotides are TGTGCCAGCGGTGGACTAGCGGGGGCGTACAATGAGCAGTTCTTC.

The J gene is TRBJ1-1, the V gene TRBV30; possible D gene TRBD1, 6 bases. V was shortened by 4 bases and J by 2 bases, with 14 bases between the two germline ends. The CDR3 is made up of 14 amino acids. Per the germline V gene, CDR1 is GTSNPN and CDR2 is SVGIG (reference sequence). The CDR3 protein is CAWNRGGGNTEAFF. DNA of the CDR3: TGTGCCTGGAACCGAGGAGGGGGAAACACTGAAGCTTTCTTT.

This chain links TRBV2 with TRBJ1-5; D unresolved. Trimming removed 7 bases from V and 0 bases from J, with 10 bases in between. Germline V gives CDR1 SNHLY, CDR2 FYNNEI. The CDR3 is made up of 14 amino acids. CDR3 amino acids: CASTAEYSNQPQHF. The CDR3 nucleotides are TGTGCCAGCACCGCAGAGTATAGCAATCAGCCCCAGCATTTT. The complete variable domain, with remaining parts taken from reference TRBV2 and TRBJ1-5, reads EPEVTQTPSHQVTQMGQEVILRCVPISNHLYFYWYRQILGQKVEFLVSFYNNEISEKSEIFDDQFSVERPDGSNFTLKIRSTKLEDSAMYFCASTAEYSNQPQHFGDGTRLSIL.

V gene TRBV5-1 combines with J gene TRBJ1-2, with TRBD1 identical over 11 bases. CDR3 length: 14 amino acids. The V gene's germline CDR1 is SGHRS and CDR2 YFSETQ. V trimming: 4 bases; J trimming: 7 bases; junction bases outside the gene matches: 6. The CDR3 DNA is TGCGCCAGCAGCCGGACAGGGGGCGCGGTTGGCTACACCTTC. Translation: CASSRTGGAVGYTF.

The CDR3 bases are TGTGCCAGCAGTCCGGCCGGGACAGGGCCCGAGAAGCAGTACTTC. Amino acids: CASSPAGTGPEKQYF. V is TRBV25-1 and J is TRBJ2-7; 9 bases line up with TRBD1. V gave up 5 bases and J gave up 8 bases; unmatched junction bases: 13. The CDR3 is 15 amino acids. CDR1 and CDR2 from the germline V gene are MGHDK and SYGVNS.

The chain uses TRBV6-1 and TRBJ2-7, with TRBD1 identical over 8 bases. The junction had 11 bases not matched to a gene; V was cut back by 7 bases and J by 3 bases. The CDR3 spans 15 residues. The germline CDR1 and CDR2 sequences are MNHNS and SASEGT. CDR3 coding DNA: TGTGCCAGCAAGCCGACAGGGGTGGGGAACTACGAGCAGTACTTC. Encoded protein: CASKPTGVGNYEQYF.

The rearrangement links TRBV7-6 to TRBJ2-2; D is uncertain. Germline CDR1 reads SGHVS; CDR2 reads FNYEAQ. The CDR3 is made up of 14 amino acids. Trimming stripped 6 bases from V and 0 bases from J, with 8 bases between. This chain's CDR3 is CASRVMTNTGELFF. DNA of the CDR3: TGTGCCAGCAGGGTCATGACGAACACCGGGGAGCTGTTTTTT.

The V and J genes are TRBV19 and TRBJ1-2; D unresolved. Trimming left V 5 bases short and J 6 bases short, with 22 bases between. Germline loops: CDR1 LNHDA, CDR2 SQIVND (reference sequence). The CDR3 is 16 amino acids. The CDR3, as DNA: TGTGCCAGTAGTCTGAGGGAGGGCCGAGGGAAGAATGGCTACACCTTC. This translates into CASSLREGRGKNGYTF.

This chain links TRBV7-9 with TRBJ2-7; possible D gene TRBD1, 5 bases. V dropped 4 bases and J dropped 7 bases, with 17 bases sitting between them. The CDR3 length is 14 residues. Germline lookup yields CDR1 SEHNR and CDR2 FQNEAQ (reference sequence). The CDR3 loop is CASSSQAWGQEQYF. The CDR3 DNA follows: TGTGCCAGCAGCTCACAGGCTTGGGGTCAAGAGCAGTACTTC.

The V gene is TRBV6-1, the J gene TRBJ2-3, with 7 nucleotides matching TRBD1. The V segment lost 6 bases and the J segment 2 bases; nucleotides outside the gene matches: 2. The CDR3 runs to 13 residues. Germline CDR1 is MNHNS and CDR2 is SASEGT. The CDR3 spells CASRGQSTDTQYF. In nucleotides, the CDR3 is TGTGCCAGCAGGGGACAGTCCACAGATACGCAGTATTTT.

The CDR3 here is CASSSALAGVEEQFF. CDR3 sequence (DNA): TGTGCCAGCAGTTCTGCGCTAGCGGGAGTAGAAGAGCAGTTCTTC. This chain links TRBV27 with TRBJ2-1; 10 bases match TRBD2. The CDR3 contains 15 residues. The germline gives CDR1 MNHEY, CDR2 SMNVEV (reference sequence). J lost 10 bases, V lost 4 bases, and 10 bases had no gene match.

J is TRBJ2-3 and V is TRBV9; tentatively, D is TRBD2 (5 bases). This CDR3 is 15 amino acids long. V was shortened by 0 bases and J by 5 bases, with 13 bases between the two germline ends. In germline, CDR1 is SGDLS, CDR2 YYNGEE. The CDR3 sequence: CASSVGVGVGDTQYF. The CDR3 DNA reads as TGTGCCAGCAGCGTAGGAGTGGGAGTGGGAGATACGCAGTATTTT.

Concerning this clone: The identical CDR3 is also encoded by other nucleotide sequences in the sample. The chain employs TRBV5-1 and TRBJ2-5; D not resolved. V gave up 0 bases and J gave up 2 bases, with 8 bases separating them. This CDR3 is built from 14 residues. CDR1 is SGHRS and CDR2 is YFSETQ in the germline V gene. CDR3: CASSLGGVQETQYF. The CDR3 DNA reads as TGCGCCAGCAGCTTGGGTGGGGTGCAAGAGACCCAGTACTTC.

CDR3 in amino acids: CASSESGTANYGYTF. In DNA form, the CDR3 reads TGCGCCAGCAGTGAGTCCGGGACAGCTAACTATGGCTACACCTTC. This chain joins TRBV10-2 and TRBJ1-2, with 7 nucleotides matching TRBD1. CDR3 length: 15 residues. V was pared by 0 bases and J by 0 bases, with 1 base of the junction left unmatched. The V gene's germline CDR1 is WSHSY and CDR2 SAAADI.

Regarding this clone: Other DNA sequences from this sample encode an identical CDR3 as well. This chain joins TRBV2 and TRBJ2-1; no clear D. CDR3 size: 13 residues. CDR1 and CDR2 (germline): SNHLY, FYNNEI. V lost 2 bases to trimming and J lost 6 bases, with 8 bases between them. The CDR3 coding sequence is TGTGCCAGCAGTGAAAGGCCCCGCAATGAGCAGTTCTTC. Encoded protein: CASSERPRNEQFF.

The genes are TRBV25-1 and TRBJ2-3; 7 nucleotides align to TRBD1. The germline V gene encodes CDR1 MGHDK and CDR2 SYGVNS. The CDR3 sequence is 14 residues long. The ends lost 5 bases at V and 6 bases at J; junction bases unmatched: 8. CDR3 nucleotide sequence: TGTGCCAGCAGTTCGAGGGGGCTTGGGGATACGCAGTATTTT. Translation: CASSSRGLGDTQYF. Combining the CDR3 with reference TRBV25-1 and TRBJ2-3 gives the whole variable domain EADIYQTPRYLVIGTGKKITLECSQTMGHDKMYWYQQDPGMELHLIHYSYGVNSTEKGDLSSESTVSRIRTEHFPLTLESARPSHTSQYLCASSSRGLGDTQYFGPGTRLTVL.

V and J are TRBV27 and TRBJ1-2, with TRBD1 as a possible D gene (5 bases). This CDR3 region has 12 residues. V was trimmed by 6 bases and J by 7 bases, leaving 12 bases between them. Germline lookup yields CDR1 MNHEY and CDR2 SMNVEV (reference sequence). In DNA form, the CDR3 reads TGTGCCAGCAGCCCCGGGACGTTTGGCTACACCTTC. Translation gives CASSPGTFGYTF.

V gene TRBV10-3 combines with J gene TRBJ2-7, with 12 bases identical to TRBD2. V shed 5 bases and J 0 bases; nucleotides not matched to a gene: 17. This CDR3 has 20 amino acids. Germline-derived CDR1 and CDR2 are ENHRY and SYGVKD. DNA of the CDR3: TGTGCCATCAGTATTACTCACTCTAGCGGGAGGGAATATAGCTCCTACGAGCAGTACTTC. This gives the protein CAISITHSSGREYSSYEQYF.

The rearrangement joins TRBV27 to TRBJ1-2; TRBD1 matches 9 bases. The CDR3 has 15 amino acids. Looked up from germline, CDR1 is MNHEY and CDR2 is SMNVEV (reference sequence). J was trimmed by 1 base and V by 5 bases; bases with no gene match: 5. CDR3 nucleotides: TGTGCCAGCAGTCCCACGACAGGGGGTAACTATGGCTACACCTTC. Translated: CASSPTTGGNYGYTF.

This clone was detected once. The chain recombines TRBV2 with TRBJ2-4; weak D call: TRBD1 (5 bases). V dropped 5 bases and J dropped 2 bases, with 13 bases sitting between them. The CDR3 spans 15 residues. Germline V gene data show CDR1 as SNHLY and CDR2 as FYNNEI. CDR3 nucleotides: TGTGCCAGCAGTCCCTCAGGGAAGACCAAAAACATTCAGTACTTC. It encodes CASSPSGKTKNIQYF.

V is TRBV5-4 and J is TRBJ2-7, with 10 bases aligning to TRBD2. Germline V lookup: CDR1 SGHNT, CDR2 YYREEE (reference sequence). V was clipped by 3 bases and J by 7 bases; unmatched bases: 10. The CDR3 is made up of 15 amino acids. The CDR3 DNA reads TGTGCCAGCAGCTCGGGTGGCCTAGCGGGAGTTGAGCAGTACTTC. Translation: CASSSGGLAGVEQYF.